This T cell receptor beta chain is from a study of blood T cell repertoires in COVID-19. The overall study: Specimens from acute and convalescent COVID-19 originated in the United States, Italy and Spain. The analysed material was cDNA or gDNA that came from T cells, B-cell-depleted T cells, or PBMCs.

Study processing details: How many nucleated cells were present was estimated from reference gene primer amplification. Some clones are missing from TCRdb's copy, which holds only in-frame ones; the method was immunoSEQ multiplex PCR. That table is the source of V, J and clone size, and D and trimming were worked out from the DNA. Of about 140,000 clones in the sample, 87% were seen once. This CDR3 has 12 amino acids. The V end was cut by 4 bases, the J end by 5 bases, with 9 bases between. CDR1 is GTSNPN and CDR2 is SVGIG in the germline V gene (reference sequence). Sequencing was carried out using peripheral blood. The chain recombines TRBV30 with TRBJ2-1, with D possibly matching TRBD2 (5 bases). The receptor was isolated from a woman aged 45 to 65 with acute or convalescent COVID-19. CDR3 DNA sequence: TGTGCCTGGACTAGCTCTAACAATGAGCAGTTCTTC. Its translation is CAWTSSNNEQFF.